This T cell receptor beta chain derives from a study of Ad26.COV2.S vaccination and SARS-CoV-2 variants. The wider study: Vaccine-arm donor from the placebo-controlled COV1001 Ad26.COV2.S trial.

As to treatment: roughly 18 received Ad26.COV2.S at low or high dose, single or two shots; 5 received placebo; per-sample allocation not given. The samples were gathered on day 63 after the first injection of vaccine or placebo. The individual, an adult aged 18-55 years, was a donor in Boston. Germline V gene data show CDR1 as SEHNR and CDR2 as FQNEAQ (reference sequence). V lost 4 bases and J 5 bases, leaving 17 bases between the germline ends. This CDR3 is built from 15 residues. The data were produced by immunoSEQ multiplex PCR, yet TCRdb's version contains in-frame clones alone and is incomplete. This table has about 430,000 clones, around 90% appearing once.

The chain couples TRBV7-9 to TRBJ1-1; D might be TRBD1 (6 bases). This receptor was obtained from a person between 18 and 65 years old who received the Ad26.COV2.S COVID-19 vaccine or a placebo. Sequenced here: peripheral blood, sampled in a trial of Ad26.COV2.S vaccine versus placebo. CDR3 sequence (DNA): TGTGCCAGCAGCTCCCTAGGGGGTTTGGGAACTGAAGCTTTCTTT. It specifies CASSSLGGLGTEAFF. The full variable domain, in which reference TRBV7-9 and TRBJ1-1 provide the parts outside the CDR3, is DTGVSQNPRHKITKRGQNVTFRCDPISEHNRLYWYRQTLGQGPEFLTYFQNEAQLEKSRLLSDRFSAERPKGSFSTLEIQRTEQGDSAMYLCASSSLGGLGTEAFFGQGTRLTVV.